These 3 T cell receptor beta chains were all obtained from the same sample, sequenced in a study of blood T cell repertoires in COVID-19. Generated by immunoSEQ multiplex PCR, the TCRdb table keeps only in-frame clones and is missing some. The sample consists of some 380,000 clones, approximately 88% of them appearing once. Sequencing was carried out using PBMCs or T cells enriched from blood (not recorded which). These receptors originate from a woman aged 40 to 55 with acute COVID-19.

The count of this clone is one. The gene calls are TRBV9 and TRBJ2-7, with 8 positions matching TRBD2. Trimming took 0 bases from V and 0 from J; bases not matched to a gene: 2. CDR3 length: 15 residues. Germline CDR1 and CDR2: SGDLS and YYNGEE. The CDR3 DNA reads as TGTGCCAGCAGCGTAGGCGGGGGGCTCTCCTACGAGCAGTACTTC. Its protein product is CASSVGGGLSYEQYF.

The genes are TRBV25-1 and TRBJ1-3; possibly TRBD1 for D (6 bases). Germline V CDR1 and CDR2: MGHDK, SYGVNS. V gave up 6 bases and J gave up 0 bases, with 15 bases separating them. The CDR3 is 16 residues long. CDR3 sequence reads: CASRGGDTSSGNTIYF. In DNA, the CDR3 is TGTGCCAGCAGGGGGGGGGACACAAGCTCTGGAAACACCATATATTTT.

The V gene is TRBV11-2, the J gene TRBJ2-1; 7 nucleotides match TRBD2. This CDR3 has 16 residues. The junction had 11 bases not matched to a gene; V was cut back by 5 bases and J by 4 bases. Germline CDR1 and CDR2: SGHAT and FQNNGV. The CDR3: CASSRIAWRGYNEQFF. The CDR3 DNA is TGTGCCAGCAGCCGGATCGCGTGGCGGGGGTACAATGAGCAGTTCTTC. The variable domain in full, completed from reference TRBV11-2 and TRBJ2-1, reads EAGVAQSPRYKIIEKRQSVAFWCNPISGHATLYWYQQILGQGPKLLIQFQNNGVVDDSQLPKDRFSAERLKGVDSTLKIQPAKLEDSAVYLCASSRIAWRGYNEQFFGPGTRLTVL.